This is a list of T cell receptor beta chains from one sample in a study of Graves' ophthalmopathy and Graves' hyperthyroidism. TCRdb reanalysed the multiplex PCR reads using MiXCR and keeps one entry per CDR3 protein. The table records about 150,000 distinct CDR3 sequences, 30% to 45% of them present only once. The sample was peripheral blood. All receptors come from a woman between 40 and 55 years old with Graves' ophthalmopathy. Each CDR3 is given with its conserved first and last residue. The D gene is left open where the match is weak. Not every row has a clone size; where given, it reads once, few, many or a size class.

CDR3 DNA: TGTGCTAGTGGTTTGGTTGTACCCCTGGGGACTGAAGCTTTCTTT
CDR3 protein: CASGLVVPLGTEAFF
D gene: -
V gene: TRBV12-5
clone size: -
J gene: TRBJ1-1

CDR3 DNA: TGTGCCAGCAGTTTAACGGGACTCCCCTACGAGCAGTACTTC
CDR3 protein: CASSLTGLPYEQYF
D gene: -
V gene: TRBV12-3/TRBV12-4
clone size: few
J gene: TRBJ2-7

CDR3 DNA: TGTGCCAGCAGCCGTACCCGGGACACTCCTGGGGGCGAGCAGTACTTC
CDR3 protein: CASSRTRDTPGGEQYF
D gene: -
V gene: TRBV6-1
clone size: few
J gene: TRBJ2-7

CDR3 DNA: TGTGCCAGCATACGTGGAGGGAGCAATCAGCCCCAGCATTTT
CDR3 protein: CASIRGGSNQPQHF
D gene: -
V gene: TRBV28
clone size: many
J gene: TRBJ1-5

CDR3 DNA: TGTGCCAGCACCGTGGGACGGAACACTGAAGCTTTCTTT
CDR3 protein: CASTVGRNTEAFF
D gene: -
V gene: TRBV12-3/TRBV12-4
clone size: once
J gene: TRBJ1-1

CDR3 DNA: TGTGCCAGCAGCTTGGACGGACAGGGGGCTAACTATGGCTACACCTTC
CDR3 protein: CASSLDGQGANYGYTF
D gene: TRBD1
V gene: TRBV5-5
clone size: -
J gene: TRBJ1-2

CDR3 DNA: TGTGCCAGCTCACCACCGGGACAGGGGGCAGTCGGCGAGCAGTACTTC
CDR3 protein: CASSPPGQGAVGEQYF
D gene: TRBD1
V gene: TRBV18
clone size: many
J gene: TRBJ2-7

CDR3 DNA: TGTGCCAGCAGCTCGCCACAGGGGCACCAAGAGACCCAGTACTTC
CDR3 protein: CASSSPQGHQETQYF
D gene: TRBD1
V gene: TRBV7-2
clone size: -
J gene: TRBJ2-5

CDR3 DNA: TGTGCCAGCAGTTACACAGAGTCCGAGCAGTACTTC
CDR3 protein: CASSYTESEQYF
D gene: -
V gene: TRBV6-2/TRBV6-3
clone size: many
J gene: TRBJ2-7

CDR3 DNA: TGTGCCAGCAGTTTATTTGCCGGAAACACCATATATTTT
CDR3 protein: CASSLFAGNTIYF
D gene: -
V gene: TRBV12-3/TRBV12-4
clone size: -
J gene: TRBJ1-3

CDR3 DNA: TGTGCCAGCCGTAGCGGGGGCCCTCAAGAGACCCAGTACTTC
CDR3 protein: CASRSGGPQETQYF
D gene: TRBD2
V gene: TRBV27
clone size: -
J gene: TRBJ2-5

CDR3 DNA: TGTGCCAGCAGTTACGGGGGATCCAATTCACCCCTCCACTTT
CDR3 protein: CASSYGGSNSPLHF
D gene: -
V gene: TRBV6-5
clone size: many
J gene: TRBJ1-6

CDR3 DNA: TGTGCCAGTACCGATTTGACAGGGGGAGATACTGAAGCTTTCTTT
CDR3 protein: CASTDLTGGDTEAFF
D gene: TRBD1
V gene: TRBV19
clone size: many
J gene: TRBJ1-1

CDR3 DNA: TGTGCCAGCAGCCAAGGGGCAGGGAGGGAGACCCAGTACTTC
CDR3 protein: CASSQGAGRETQYF
D gene: -
V gene: TRBV3-1
clone size: many
J gene: TRBJ2-5

CDR3 DNA: TGCGCCAGCAGCTCCGACAGGGGGGACTCCTACGAGCAGTACTTC
CDR3 protein: CASSSDRGDSYEQYF
D gene: TRBD1
V gene: TRBV5-1
clone size: many
J gene: TRBJ2-7

CDR3 DNA: TGCAGTGCTAGGACAGGGGGCACAGATACGCAGTATTTT
CDR3 protein: CSARTGGTDTQYF
D gene: TRBD1
V gene: TRBV20-1
clone size: many
J gene: TRBJ2-3

CDR3 DNA: TGTGCCAGCAGACGACCCGACAGGAACACTGAAGCTTTCTTT
CDR3 protein: CASRRPDRNTEAFF
D gene: -
V gene: TRBV27
clone size: -
J gene: TRBJ1-1

CDR3 DNA: TGCGCCAGCAGCCCCTACCCGGATACGCAGTATTTT
CDR3 protein: CASSPYPDTQYF
D gene: -
V gene: TRBV5-1
clone size: many
J gene: TRBJ2-3

CDR3 DNA: TGTGCCAGCAGTTACTCGAGGCGGATTAACTCCTACGAGCAGTACTTC
CDR3 protein: CASSYSRRINSYEQYF
D gene: -
V gene: TRBV6-2/TRBV6-3
clone size: -
J gene: TRBJ2-7

CDR3 DNA: TGTGCCAGCAGTTTAGCGGGAGGTCGTTTAGCCTACGAGCAGTACTTC
CDR3 protein: CASSLAGGRLAYEQYF
D gene: TRBD2
V gene: TRBV28
clone size: -
J gene: TRBJ2-7

CDR3 DNA: TGCAGTGCTAGCACGGGCTACGAGCAGTACTTC
CDR3 protein: CSASTGYEQYF
D gene: -
V gene: TRBV20-1
clone size: many
J gene: TRBJ2-7

CDR3 DNA: TGTGCCAGCAGGACAGGGGGTTTAAGCTCTGGGGCCAACGTCCTGACTTTC
CDR3 protein: CASRTGGLSSGANVLTF
D gene: TRBD1
V gene: TRBV28
clone size: -
J gene: TRBJ2-6

CDR3 DNA: TGTGCCAGCCGTTCCGGGACAGGGGGTTGGGAGACCCAGCACTTC
CDR3 protein: CASRSGTGGWETQHF
D gene: TRBD1
V gene: TRBV6-5
clone size: -
J gene: TRBJ2-5

CDR3 DNA: TGTGCCAGCAGTGCCGGACAGGGGGCCCCCTCACCCCTCCACTTT
CDR3 protein: CASSAGQGAPSPLHF
D gene: TRBD1
V gene: TRBV6-1
clone size: many
J gene: TRBJ1-6

CDR3 DNA: TGTGCCAGCAGTTTAAATGTTGGTCACCTAGGGGGTTCACCCCTCCACTTT
CDR3 protein: CASSLNVGHLGGSPLHF
D gene: -
V gene: TRBV12-3/TRBV12-4
clone size: many
J gene: TRBJ1-6

CDR3 DNA: TGTGCCAGCAGTGCCATCGGGACATTTGTCAATCAGCCCCAGCATTTT
CDR3 protein: CASSAIGTFVNQPQHF
D gene: -
V gene: TRBV28
clone size: few
J gene: TRBJ1-5